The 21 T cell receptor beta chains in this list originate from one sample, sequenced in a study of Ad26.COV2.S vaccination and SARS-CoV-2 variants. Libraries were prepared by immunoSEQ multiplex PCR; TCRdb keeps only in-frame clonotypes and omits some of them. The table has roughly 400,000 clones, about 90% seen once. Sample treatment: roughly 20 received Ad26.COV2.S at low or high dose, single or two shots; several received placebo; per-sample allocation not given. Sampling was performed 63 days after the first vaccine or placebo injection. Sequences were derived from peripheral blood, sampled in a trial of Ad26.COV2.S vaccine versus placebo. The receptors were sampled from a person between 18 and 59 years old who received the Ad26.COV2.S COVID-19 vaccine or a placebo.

The CDR3 is CASSQTSGSAYEQYF. Here the CDR3 DNA reads TGTGCCAGCAGCCAAACTAGCGGGAGTGCCTACGAGCAGTACTTC. The chain employs TRBV11-1 and TRBJ2-7, with 11 bases that match TRBD2. The CDR3 totals 15 residues. Germline CDR1 reads SGHAT; CDR2 reads FQDESV (reference sequence). The V segment lost 5 bases and the J segment 2 bases; nucleotides outside the gene matches: 5. Combining the CDR3 with reference TRBV11-1 and TRBJ2-7 gives the whole variable domain EAEVAQSPRYKITEKSQAVAFWCDPISGHATLYWYRQILGQGPELLVQFQDESVVDDSQLPKDRFSAERLKGVDSTLKIQPAELGDSAMYLCASSQTSGSAYEQYFGPGTRLTVT.

The CDR3 protein is CASSDRDRASGELFF. The CDR3 DNA sequence: TGTGCCAGCAGTGACCGGGACAGGGCTTCCGGGGAGCTGTTTTTT. The V and J genes are TRBV25-1 and TRBJ2-2; TRBD1 matches 9 bases. The CDR3 spans 15 residues. CDR1 and CDR2 from the germline V gene are MGHDK and SYGVNS. V gave up 3 bases and J gave up 6 bases; unmatched junction bases: 5.

The CDR3: CASGWGDYGYTF. The CDR3, as DNA: TGTGCTAGTGGTTGGGGGGACTATGGCTACACCTTC. This chain links TRBV12-5 with TRBJ1-2; the D gene is possibly TRBD1 (5 bases). The CDR3 loop spans 12 amino acids. Germline V CDR1 and CDR2: LGHNT, FRNRAP. Trimming removed 4 bases from V and 3 bases from J, with 6 bases in between. The full variable domain, its missing parts supplied by reference TRBV12-5 and TRBJ1-2, is DARVTQTPRHKVTEMGQEVTMRCQPILGHNTVFWYRQTMMQGLELLAYFRNRAPLDDSGMPKDRFSAEMPDATLATLKIQPSEPRDSAVYFCASGWGDYGYTFGSGTRLTVV.

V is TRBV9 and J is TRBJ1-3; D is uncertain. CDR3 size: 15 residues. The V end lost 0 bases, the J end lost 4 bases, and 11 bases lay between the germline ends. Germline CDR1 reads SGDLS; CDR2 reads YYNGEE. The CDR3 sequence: CASSVGGLGGNTIYF. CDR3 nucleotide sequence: TGTGCCAGCAGCGTAGGAGGCCTGGGGGGAAACACCATATATTTT.

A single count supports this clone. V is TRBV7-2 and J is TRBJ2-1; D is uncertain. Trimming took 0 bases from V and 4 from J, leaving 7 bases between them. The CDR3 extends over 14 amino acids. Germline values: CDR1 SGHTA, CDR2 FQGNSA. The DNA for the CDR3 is TGTGCCAGCAGCTTAGCCGCACTTTACAATGAGCAGTTCTTC. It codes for CASSLAALYNEQFF.

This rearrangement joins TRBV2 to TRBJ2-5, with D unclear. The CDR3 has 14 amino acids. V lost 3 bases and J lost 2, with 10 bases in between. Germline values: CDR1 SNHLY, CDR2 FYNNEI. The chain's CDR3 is CASSETGFQETQYF. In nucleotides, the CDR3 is TGTGCCAGCAGTGAGACTGGATTTCAAGAGACCCAGTACTTC.

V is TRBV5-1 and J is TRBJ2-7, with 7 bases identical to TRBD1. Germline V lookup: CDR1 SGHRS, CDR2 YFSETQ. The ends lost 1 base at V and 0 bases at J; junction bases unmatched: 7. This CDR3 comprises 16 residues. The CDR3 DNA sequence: TGCGCCAGCAGCTTGATTCCGGGACAGAGCTCCTACGAGCAGTACTTC. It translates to CASSLIPGQSSYEQYF.

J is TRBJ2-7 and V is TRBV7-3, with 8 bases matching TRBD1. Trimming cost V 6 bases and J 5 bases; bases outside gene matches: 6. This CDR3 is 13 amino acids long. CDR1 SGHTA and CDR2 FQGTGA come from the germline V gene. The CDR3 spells CASSPTGAHEQYF. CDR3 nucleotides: TGTGCCAGCAGTCCGACAGGGGCCCACGAGCAGTACTTC.

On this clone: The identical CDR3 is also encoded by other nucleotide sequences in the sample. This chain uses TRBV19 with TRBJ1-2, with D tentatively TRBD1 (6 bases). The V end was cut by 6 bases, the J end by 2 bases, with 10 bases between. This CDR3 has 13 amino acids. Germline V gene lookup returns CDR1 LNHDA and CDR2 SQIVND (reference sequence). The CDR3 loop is CASSRTANYGYTF. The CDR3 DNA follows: TGTGCCAGTAGCCGGACAGCAAACTATGGCTACACCTTC.

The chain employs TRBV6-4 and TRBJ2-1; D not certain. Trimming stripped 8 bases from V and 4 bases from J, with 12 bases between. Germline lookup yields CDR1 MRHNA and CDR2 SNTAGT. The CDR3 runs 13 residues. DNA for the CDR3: TGTGCCAGCGAACTTTTTCCTTACAATGAGCAGTTCTTC. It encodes CASELFPYNEQFF.

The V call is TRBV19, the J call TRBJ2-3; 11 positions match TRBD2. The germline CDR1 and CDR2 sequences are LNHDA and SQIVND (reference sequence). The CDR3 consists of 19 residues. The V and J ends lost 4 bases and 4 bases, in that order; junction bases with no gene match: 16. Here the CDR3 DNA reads TGTGCCAGTAGTAGACACTCGCCGGGACTAGCGGTGGCGGCAGATACGCAGTATTTT. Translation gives CASSRHSPGLAVAADTQYF. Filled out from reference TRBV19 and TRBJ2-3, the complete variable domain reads DGGITQSPKYLFRKEGQNVTLSCEQNLNHDAMYWYRQDPGQGLRLIYYSQIVNDFQKGDIAEGYSVSREKKESFPLTVTSAQKNPTAFYLCASSRHSPGLAVAADTQYFGPGTRLTVL.

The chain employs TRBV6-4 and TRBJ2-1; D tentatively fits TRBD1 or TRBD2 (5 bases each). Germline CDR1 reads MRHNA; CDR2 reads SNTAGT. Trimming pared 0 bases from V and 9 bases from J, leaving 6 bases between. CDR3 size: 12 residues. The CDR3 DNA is TGTGCCAGCAGTGACTCAGGGACTGAGCAGTTCTTC. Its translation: CASSDSGTEQFF.

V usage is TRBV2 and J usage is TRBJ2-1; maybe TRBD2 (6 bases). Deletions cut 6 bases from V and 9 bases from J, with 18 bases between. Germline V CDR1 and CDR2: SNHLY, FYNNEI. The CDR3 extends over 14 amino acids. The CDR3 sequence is CASRDLLAFSEQFF. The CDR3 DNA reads TGTGCCAGCAGGGACTTACTAGCATTTTCTGAGCAGTTCTTC.

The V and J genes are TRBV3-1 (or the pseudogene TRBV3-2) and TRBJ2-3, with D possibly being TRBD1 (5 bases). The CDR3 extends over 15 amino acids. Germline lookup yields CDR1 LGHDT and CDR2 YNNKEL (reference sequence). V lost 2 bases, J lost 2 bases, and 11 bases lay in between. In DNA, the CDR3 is TGTGCCAGCAGCCAACAGGGCCGCTACACAGATACGCAGTATTTT. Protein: CASSQQGRYTDTQYF.

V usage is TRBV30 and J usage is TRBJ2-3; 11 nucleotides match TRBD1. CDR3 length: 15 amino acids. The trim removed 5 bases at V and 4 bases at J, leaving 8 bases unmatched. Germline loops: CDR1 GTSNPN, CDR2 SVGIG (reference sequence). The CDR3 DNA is TGTGCCTGGTCGGGACAGGGGGGCTTACCAGATACGCAGTATTTT. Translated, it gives CAWSGQGGLPDTQYF. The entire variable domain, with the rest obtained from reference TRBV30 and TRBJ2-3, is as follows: SQTIHQWPATLVQPVGSPLSLECTVEGTSNPNLYWYRQAAGRGLQLLFYSVGIGQISSEVPQNLSASRPQDRQFILSSKKLLLSDSGFYLCAWSGQGGLPDTQYFGPGTRLTVL.

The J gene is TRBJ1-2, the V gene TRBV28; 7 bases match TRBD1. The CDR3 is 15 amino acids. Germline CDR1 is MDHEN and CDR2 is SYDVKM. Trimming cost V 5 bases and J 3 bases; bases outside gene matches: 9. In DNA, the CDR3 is TGTGCCAGCAGTACCCGACAGGGTTTCGACTATGGCTACACCTTC. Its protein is CASSTRQGFDYGYTF.

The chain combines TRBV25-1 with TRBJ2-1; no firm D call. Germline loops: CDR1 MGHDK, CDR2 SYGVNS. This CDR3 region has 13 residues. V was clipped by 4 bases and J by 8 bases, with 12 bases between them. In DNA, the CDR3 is TGTGCCAGCAGTGGGGTAGGTTGGTATGAGCAGTTCTTC. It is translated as CASSGVGWYEQFF.

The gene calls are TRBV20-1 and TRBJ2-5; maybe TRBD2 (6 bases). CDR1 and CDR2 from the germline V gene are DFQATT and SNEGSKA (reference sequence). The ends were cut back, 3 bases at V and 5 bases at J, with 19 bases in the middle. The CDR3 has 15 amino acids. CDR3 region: CSASGRRDLGETQYF. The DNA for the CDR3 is TGCAGTGCTAGTGGGAGGCGGGATCTGGGGGAGACCCAGTACTTC.

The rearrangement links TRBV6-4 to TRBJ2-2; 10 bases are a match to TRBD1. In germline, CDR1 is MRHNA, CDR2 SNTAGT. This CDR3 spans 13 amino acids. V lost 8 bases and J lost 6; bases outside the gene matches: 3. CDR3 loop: CASGDRGSGELFF. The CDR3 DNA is TGTGCCAGCGGGGACAGGGGCTCCGGGGAGCTGTTTTTT.

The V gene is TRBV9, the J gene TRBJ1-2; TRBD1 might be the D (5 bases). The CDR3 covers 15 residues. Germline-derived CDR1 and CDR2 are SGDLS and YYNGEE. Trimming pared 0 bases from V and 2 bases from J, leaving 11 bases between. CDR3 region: CASSVEEGPNYGYTF. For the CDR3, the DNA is TGTGCCAGCAGCGTAGAGGAGGGGCCGAACTATGGCTACACCTTC.

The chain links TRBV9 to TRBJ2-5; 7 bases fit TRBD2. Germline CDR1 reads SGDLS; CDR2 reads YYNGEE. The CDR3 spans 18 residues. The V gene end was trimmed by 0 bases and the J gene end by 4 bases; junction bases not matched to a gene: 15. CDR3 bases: TGTGCCAGCAGCGTAGGCCCCCCTAGCGGACCTAAGGGAGAGACCCAGTACTTC. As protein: CASSVGPPSGPKGETQYF.